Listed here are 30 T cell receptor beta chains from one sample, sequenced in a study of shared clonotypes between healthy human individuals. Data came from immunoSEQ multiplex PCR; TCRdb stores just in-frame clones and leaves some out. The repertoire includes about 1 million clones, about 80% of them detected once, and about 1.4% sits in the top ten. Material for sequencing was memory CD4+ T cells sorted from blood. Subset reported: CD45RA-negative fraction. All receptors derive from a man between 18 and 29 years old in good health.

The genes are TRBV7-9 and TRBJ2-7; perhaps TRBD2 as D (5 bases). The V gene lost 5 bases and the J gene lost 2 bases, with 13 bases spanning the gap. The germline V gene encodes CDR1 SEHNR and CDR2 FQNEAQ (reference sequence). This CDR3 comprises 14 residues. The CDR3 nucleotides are TGTGCCAGCAGCCCGGGATACCAAACCTACGAGCAGTACTTC. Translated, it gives CASSPGYQTYEQYF.

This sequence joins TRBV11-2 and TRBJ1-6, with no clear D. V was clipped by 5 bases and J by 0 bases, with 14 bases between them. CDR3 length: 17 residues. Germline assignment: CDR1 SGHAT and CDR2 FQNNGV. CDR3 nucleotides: TGTGCCAGCAGCCACGGGAGCCCAAGCTCCTATAATTCACCCCTCCACTTT. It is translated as CASSHGSPSSYNSPLHF.

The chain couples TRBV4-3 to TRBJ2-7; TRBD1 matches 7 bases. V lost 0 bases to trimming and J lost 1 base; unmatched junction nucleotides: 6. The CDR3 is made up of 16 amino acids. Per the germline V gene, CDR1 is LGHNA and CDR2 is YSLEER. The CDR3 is CASSQDSSGQSYEQYF. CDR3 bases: TGCGCCAGCAGCCAAGATTCATCGGGACAGTCCTACGAGCAGTACTTC.

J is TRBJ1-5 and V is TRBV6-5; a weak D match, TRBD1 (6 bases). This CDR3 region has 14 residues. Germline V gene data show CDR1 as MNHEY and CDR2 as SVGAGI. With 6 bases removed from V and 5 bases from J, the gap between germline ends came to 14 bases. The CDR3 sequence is CASRSRGGYQPQHF. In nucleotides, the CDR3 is TGTGCCAGCAGGTCGCGGGGGGGCTATCAGCCCCAGCATTTT.

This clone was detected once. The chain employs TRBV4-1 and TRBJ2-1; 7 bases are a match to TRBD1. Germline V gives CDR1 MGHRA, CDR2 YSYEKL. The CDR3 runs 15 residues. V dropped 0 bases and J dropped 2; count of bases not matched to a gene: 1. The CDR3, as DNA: TGCGCCAGCAGCCAAGATGGACAGGCCTACAATGAGCAGTTCTTC. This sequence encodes CASSQDGQAYNEQFF.

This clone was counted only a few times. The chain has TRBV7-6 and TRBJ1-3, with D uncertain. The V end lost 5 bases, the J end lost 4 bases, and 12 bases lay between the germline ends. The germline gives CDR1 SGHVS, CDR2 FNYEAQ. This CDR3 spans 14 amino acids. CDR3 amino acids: CASSPQGSGNTIYF. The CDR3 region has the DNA TGTGCCAGCAGCCCTCAAGGATCCGGAAACACCATATATTTT.

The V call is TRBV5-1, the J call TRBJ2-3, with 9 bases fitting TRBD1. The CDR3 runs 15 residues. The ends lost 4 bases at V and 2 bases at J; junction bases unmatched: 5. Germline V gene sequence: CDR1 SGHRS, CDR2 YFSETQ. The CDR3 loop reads CASSRQGVYTDTQYF. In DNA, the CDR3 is TGCGCCAGCAGCCGACAGGGGGTTTACACAGATACGCAGTATTTT.

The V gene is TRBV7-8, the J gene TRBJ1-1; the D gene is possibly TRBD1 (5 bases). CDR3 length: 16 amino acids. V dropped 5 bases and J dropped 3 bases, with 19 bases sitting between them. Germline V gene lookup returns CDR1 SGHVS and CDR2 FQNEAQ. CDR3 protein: CASSRGGGYLDTEAFF. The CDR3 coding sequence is TGTGCCAGCAGCCGTGGGGGTGGTTATCTGGACACTGAAGCTTTCTTT. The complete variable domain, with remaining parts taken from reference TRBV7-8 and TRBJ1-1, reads GAGVSQSPRYKVAKRGQDVALRCDPISGHVSLFWYQQALGQGPEFLTYFQNEAQLDKSGLPSDRFFAERPEGSVSTLKIQRTQQEDSAVYLCASSRGGGYLDTEAFFGQGTRLTVV.

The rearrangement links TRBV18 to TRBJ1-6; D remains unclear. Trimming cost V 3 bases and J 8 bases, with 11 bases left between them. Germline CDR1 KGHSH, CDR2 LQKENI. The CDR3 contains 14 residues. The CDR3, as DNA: TGTGCCAGCTCACCGGTGACAAGGGATTCACCCCTCCACTTT. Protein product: CASSPVTRDSPLHF.

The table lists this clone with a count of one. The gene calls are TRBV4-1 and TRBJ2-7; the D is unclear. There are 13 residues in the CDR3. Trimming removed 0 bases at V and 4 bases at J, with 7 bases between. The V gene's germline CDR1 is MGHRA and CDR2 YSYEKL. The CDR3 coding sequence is TGCGCCAGCAGCCAAGAGTCCGGATACGAGCAGTACTTC. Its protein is CASSQESGYEQYF.

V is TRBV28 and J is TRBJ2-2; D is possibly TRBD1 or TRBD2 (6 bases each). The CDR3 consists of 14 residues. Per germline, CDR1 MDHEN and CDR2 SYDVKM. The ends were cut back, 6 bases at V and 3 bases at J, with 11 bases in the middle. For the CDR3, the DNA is TGTGCCAGCAGCGGGGGCGGGTACACCGGGGAGCTGTTTTTT. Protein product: CASSGGGYTGELFF.

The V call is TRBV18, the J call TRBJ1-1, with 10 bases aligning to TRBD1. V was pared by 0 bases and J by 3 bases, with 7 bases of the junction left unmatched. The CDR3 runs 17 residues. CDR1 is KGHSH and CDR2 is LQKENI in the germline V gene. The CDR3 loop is CASSPPMRQGADTEAFF. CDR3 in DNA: TGTGCCAGCTCACCACCGATGAGACAGGGGGCGGACACTGAAGCTTTCTTT.

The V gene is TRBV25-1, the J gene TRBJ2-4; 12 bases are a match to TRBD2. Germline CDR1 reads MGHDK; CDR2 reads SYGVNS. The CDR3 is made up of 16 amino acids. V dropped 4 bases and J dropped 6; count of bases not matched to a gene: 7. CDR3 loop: CASSAPSTSGGNIQYF. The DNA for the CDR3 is TGTGCCAGCAGTGCCCCGTCGACTAGCGGGGGAAACATTCAGTACTTC.

CDR3 protein: CASSFEGNSPLHF. As DNA, the CDR3 is TGTGCCAGTAGTTTCGAGGGAAATTCACCCCTCCACTTT. The gene calls are TRBV19 and TRBJ1-6; D is unresolved. Per the germline V gene, CDR1 is LNHDA and CDR2 is SQIVND (reference sequence). CDR3 length: 13 residues. Deletions cut 5 bases from V and 7 bases from J, with 9 bases between.

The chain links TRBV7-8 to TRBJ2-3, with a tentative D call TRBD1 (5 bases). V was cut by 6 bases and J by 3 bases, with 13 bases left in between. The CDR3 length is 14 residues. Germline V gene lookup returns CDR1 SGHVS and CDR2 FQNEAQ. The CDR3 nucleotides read TGTGCCAGCAGGGACACAGCAGGAACAGATACGCAGTATTTT. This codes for CASRDTAGTDTQYF. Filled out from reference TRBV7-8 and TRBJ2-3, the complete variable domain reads GAGVSQSPRYKVAKRGQDVALRCDPISGHVSLFWYQQALGQGPEFLTYFQNEAQLDKSGLPSDRFFAERPEGSVSTLKIQRTQQEDSAVYLCASRDTAGTDTQYFGPGTRLTVL.

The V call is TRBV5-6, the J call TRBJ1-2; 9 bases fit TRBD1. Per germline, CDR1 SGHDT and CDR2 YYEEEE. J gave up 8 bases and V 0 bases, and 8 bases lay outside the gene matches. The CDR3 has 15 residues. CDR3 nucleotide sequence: TGTGCCAGCAGCTTGGAGGGGACAGGGACGGGAGGCTACACCTTC. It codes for CASSLEGTGTGGYTF.

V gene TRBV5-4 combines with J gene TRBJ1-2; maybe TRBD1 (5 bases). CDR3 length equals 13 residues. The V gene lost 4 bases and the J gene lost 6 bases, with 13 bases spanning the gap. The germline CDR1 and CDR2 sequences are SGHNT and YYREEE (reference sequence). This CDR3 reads CASSLNSGDGYTF. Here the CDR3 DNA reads TGTGCCAGCAGCCTGAACTCGGGGGATGGCTACACCTTC.

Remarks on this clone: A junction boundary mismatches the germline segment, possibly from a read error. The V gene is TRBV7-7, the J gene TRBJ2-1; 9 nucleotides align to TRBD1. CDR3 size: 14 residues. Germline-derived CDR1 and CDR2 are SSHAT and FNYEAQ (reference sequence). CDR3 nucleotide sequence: TGTGCTAGCAGCAGCGGGACAGGGAACAATGAGCAGTTCTTC. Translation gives CASSSGTGNNEQFF.

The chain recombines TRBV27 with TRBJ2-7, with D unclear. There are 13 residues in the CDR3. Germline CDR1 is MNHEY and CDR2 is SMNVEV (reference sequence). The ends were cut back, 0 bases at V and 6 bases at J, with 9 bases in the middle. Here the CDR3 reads CASSLSRWVEQYF. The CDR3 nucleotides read TGTGCCAGCAGTTTATCGCGCTGGGTCGAGCAGTACTTC.

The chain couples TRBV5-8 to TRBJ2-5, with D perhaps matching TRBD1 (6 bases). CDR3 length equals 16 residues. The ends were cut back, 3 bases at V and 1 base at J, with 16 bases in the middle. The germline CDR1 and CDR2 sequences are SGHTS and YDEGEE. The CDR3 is CASSSGQSGFQETQYF. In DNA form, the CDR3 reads TGTGCCAGCAGCTCTGGACAGAGTGGGTTCCAAGAGACCCAGTACTTC. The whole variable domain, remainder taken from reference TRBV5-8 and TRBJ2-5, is EAGVTQSPTHLIKTRGQQATLRCSPISGHTSVYWYQQALGLGLQFLLWYDEGEERNRGNFPPRFSGRQFPNYSSELNVNALELEDSALYLCASSSGQSGFQETQYFGPGTRLLVL.

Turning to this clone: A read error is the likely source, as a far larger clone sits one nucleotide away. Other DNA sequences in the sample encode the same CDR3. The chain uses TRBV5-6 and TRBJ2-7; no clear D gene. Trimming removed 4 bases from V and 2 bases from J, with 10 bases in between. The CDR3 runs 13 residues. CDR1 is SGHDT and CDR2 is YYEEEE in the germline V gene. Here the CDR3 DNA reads TGTGCCAGCAGCCTGGCCAACACCTACGAGCAGTACTTC. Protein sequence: CASSLANTYEQYF.

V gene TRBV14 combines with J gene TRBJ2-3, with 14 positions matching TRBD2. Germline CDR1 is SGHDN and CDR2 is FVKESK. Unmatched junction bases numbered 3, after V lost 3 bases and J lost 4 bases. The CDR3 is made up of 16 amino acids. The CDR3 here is CASSHGLAGGSDTQYF. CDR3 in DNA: TGTGCCAGCAGCCACGGACTAGCGGGAGGTTCAGATACGCAGTATTTT.

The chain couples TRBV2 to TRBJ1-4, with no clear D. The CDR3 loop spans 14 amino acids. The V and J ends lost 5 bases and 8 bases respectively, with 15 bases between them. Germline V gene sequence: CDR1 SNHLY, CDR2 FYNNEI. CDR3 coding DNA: TGTGCCAGCAGTTTAGGCCGTGCCGGGGAAAAACTGTTTTTT. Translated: CASSLGRAGEKLFF.

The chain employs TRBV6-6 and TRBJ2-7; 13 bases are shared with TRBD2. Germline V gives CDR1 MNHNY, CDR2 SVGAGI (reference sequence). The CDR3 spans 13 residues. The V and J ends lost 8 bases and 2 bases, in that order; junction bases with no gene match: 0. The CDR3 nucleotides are TGTGCCAGCGGACTAGCGGGGGCCTACGAGCAGTACTTC. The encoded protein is CASGLAGAYEQYF.

DNA of the CDR3: TGTGCCAGCAGCGTACTCGGCTATGGCTACACCTTC. It specifies CASSVLGYGYTF. The V gene is TRBV9, the J gene TRBJ1-2; no firm D call. Germline V CDR1 and CDR2: SGDLS, YYNGEE. This CDR3 spans 12 amino acids. V was trimmed by 1 base and J by 4 bases, leaving 5 bases between them.

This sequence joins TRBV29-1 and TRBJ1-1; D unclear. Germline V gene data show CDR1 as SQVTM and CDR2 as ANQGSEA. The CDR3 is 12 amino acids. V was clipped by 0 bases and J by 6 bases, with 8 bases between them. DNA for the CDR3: TGCAGCGTTGAAGAAGGGCTACCTGAAGCTTTCTTT. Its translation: CSVEEGLPEAFF.

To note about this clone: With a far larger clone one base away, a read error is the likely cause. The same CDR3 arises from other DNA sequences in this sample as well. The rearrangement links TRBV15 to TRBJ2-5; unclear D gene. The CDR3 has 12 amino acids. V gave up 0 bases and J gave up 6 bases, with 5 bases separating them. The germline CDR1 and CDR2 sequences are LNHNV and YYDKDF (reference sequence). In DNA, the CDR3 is TGTGCCACCAGCAGAGATGATCAGACCCAGTACTTC. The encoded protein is CATSRDDQTQYF.

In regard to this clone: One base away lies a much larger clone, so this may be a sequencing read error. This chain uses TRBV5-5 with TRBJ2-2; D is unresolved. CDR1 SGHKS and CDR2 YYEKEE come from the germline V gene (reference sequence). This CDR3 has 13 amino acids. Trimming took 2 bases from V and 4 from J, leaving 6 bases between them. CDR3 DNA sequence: TGTGCCAGCAGCTTCAGAGGCACCGGGGAGCTGTTTTTT. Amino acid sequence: CASSFRGTGELFF.

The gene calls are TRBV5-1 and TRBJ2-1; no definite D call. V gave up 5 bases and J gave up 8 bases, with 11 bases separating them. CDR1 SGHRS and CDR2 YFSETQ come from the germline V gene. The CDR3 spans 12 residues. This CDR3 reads CASSGGWDEQFF. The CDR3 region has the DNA TGCGCCAGCAGTGGCGGTTGGGATGAGCAGTTCTTC.

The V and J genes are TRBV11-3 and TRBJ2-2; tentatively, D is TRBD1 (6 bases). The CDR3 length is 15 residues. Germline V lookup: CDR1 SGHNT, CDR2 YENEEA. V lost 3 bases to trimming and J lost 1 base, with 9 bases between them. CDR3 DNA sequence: TGTGCCAGCAGCTTTTCGGGACAGAACACCGGGGAGCTGTTTTTT. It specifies CASSFSGQNTGELFF. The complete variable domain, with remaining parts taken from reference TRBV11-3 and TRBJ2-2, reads EAGVVQSPRYKIIEKKQPVAFWCNPISGHNTLYWYLQNLGQGPELLIRYENEEAVDDSQLPKDRFSAERLKGVDSTLKIQPAELGDSAVYLCASSFSGQNTGELFFGEGSRLTVL.